This T cell receptor (beta chain) was sequenced for a study of blood T cell repertoires in COVID-19. Turning to the study itself: COVID-19 samples from acute and convalescent phases originated in the United States, Italy and Spain. PBMCs, B-cell-depleted T cells, or T cells were the source of the cDNA or gDNA that made up the material.

The CDR3 is made up of 18 amino acids. The germline V gene has CDR1 WNHNN and CDR2 SYGVQD (reference sequence). V lost 2 bases and J lost 1; bases outside the gene matches: 5. Authors' analysis steps: Amplified reference gene primers provided the basis for estimating nucleated cell counts. Clones were read by immunoSEQ multiplex PCR, and TCRdb kept only the in-frame ones, dropping some. D and trimming were read from the DNA, whereas the V and J calls and clone size are those reported in that table. This sample carries more than 80,000 clones, more than 65% of them seen once, and the ten largest clones take roughly a fifth.

The chain has TRBV10-1 and TRBJ2-4, with 13 bases identical to TRBD2. The receptor comes from a woman of 80 years or more with active or convalescent COVID-19. Input material: peripheral blood. CDR3 coding DNA: TGCGCCAGCAGTGAGACTAGCGGGGGGGCGAGGGCCAAAAACATTCAGTACTTC. It encodes CASSETSGGARAKNIQYF.